This passage covers 2 T cell receptor beta chains from one sample sequenced in a study of cytomegalovirus exposure and HLA in healthy donors. Primers included in the PCR were 60 Vbeta and 13 Jbeta primers. Generated by immunoSEQ multiplex PCR, the TCRdb table keeps only in-frame clones and is missing some. The sample yields roughly 250,000 clones, roughly four fifths seen once. The source material was PBMCs. These receptors all come from a woman aged 40 to 50 in good health and CMV-seropositive.

This chain connects TRBV18 to TRBJ1-4, with a weak D call TRBD1 (5 bases). Germline-derived CDR1 and CDR2 are KGHSH and LQKENI. Trimming cost V 3 bases and J 8 bases, with 13 bases left between them. The CDR3 totals 14 residues. The CDR3 spells CASSPGTATEKLFF. The CDR3 nucleotides read TGTGCCAGCTCACCGGGGACTGCTACCGAAAAACTGTTTTTT. Supplemented by reference TRBV18 and TRBJ1-4, the full variable domain reads NAGVMQNPRHLVRRRGQEARLRCSPMKGHSHVYWYRQLPEEGLKFMVYLQKENIIDESGMPKERFSAEFPKEGPSILRIQQVVRGDSAAYFCASSPGTATEKLFFGSGTQLSVL.

This CDR3 is CATSRARDDVGYTF. DNA for the CDR3: TGTGCCACCAGCAGAGCTCGGGATGATGTTGGCTACACCTTC. The genes are TRBV15 and TRBJ1-2; D is unresolved. CDR1 and CDR2 from the germline V gene are LNHNV and YYDKDF (reference sequence). The V gene lost 1 base and the J gene lost 7 bases, with 13 bases spanning the gap. The CDR3 has 14 residues.